This T cell receptor (beta chain) was captured by sequencing in a study of T cells in Graves' hyperthyroidism and ophthalmopathy. Amplification of TCR beta CDR3 regions was performed using RNA transcripts as template. A set of HTBI primers served as the primers for a first-round RT-PCR of the TCR CDR3. One entry per CDR3 protein results from TCRdb running MiXCR on the multiplex PCR reads. The sample lists approximately 380,000 distinct CDR3 sequences, 15% to 20% occurring once. Study-level findings and limits: Ophthalmopathy was separated from stable hyperthyroidism by a 13 V-J model. For ophthalmopathy, model prediction preceded onset by a median roughly 5.9 months.

This clonotype was detected only once. Its specificity is not known. An end of the junction differs from the germline gene, which may be a read error. The germline CDR1 and CDR2 sequences are MNHNS and SASEGT. The CDR3 has 13 residues. The source material was blood. The chain recombines TRBV6-1 with TRBJ1-1; D unresolved. This TCR was recovered from a young woman with Graves' hyperthyroidism. The CDR3 spells CASSEVGQEASYF. CDR3 DNA: TGTGCCAGCAGTGAAGTTGGGCAGGAGGCCTCCTATTTT.